One sample yielded the 24 T cell receptor beta chains listed below, sequenced in a study of regulatory T cells in long-lasting Graves disease. Specified time point: newly diagnosed GD, antithyroid drugs for less than 3 months. The TCR library was prepared using RNA isolated from PBMCs. To make TCR beta libraries, researchers used iRepertoire HTBI primers and Arm-PCR of CDR3 regions. TCRdb re-derived calls from the multiplex PCR reads in MiXCR, one entry per CDR3 protein. The sample holds about 420,000 distinct CDR3 sequences, over 15% seen once. In addition, the sample was reused for a study of T cells in Graves' hyperthyroidism and ophthalmopathy.

The sample consisted of peripheral blood mononuclear cells (PBMCs), taken at new diagnosis, from a patient treated with antithyroid drugs. The receptors stem from a woman aged 18 to 35 with Graves disease.

In its sample, this clonotype was seen many times. The chain has TRBV12-3 or TRBV12-4 and TRBJ2-5; the match to TRBD1 covers 8 bases. CDR3 length: 13 amino acids. Losses at the gene ends were 5 bases for V and 4 bases for J; bases not matched to a gene: 3. The CDR3 DNA reads as TGTGCCAGCAGTATACAGGGGGGAGAGACCCAGTACTTC. It specifies CASSIQGGETQYF.

The sample holds many counts of this clonotype. This sequence joins TRBV24-1 and TRBJ2-3, with D possibly being TRBD1 or TRBD2 (5 bases each). The germline CDR1 and CDR2 sequences are KGHDR and SFDVKD. Trimming stripped 2 bases from V and 0 bases from J, with 5 bases between. The CDR3 runs 14 residues. CDR3 residues: CATSDWDSTDTQYF. The CDR3, as DNA: TGTGCCACCAGTGATTGGGACAGCACAGATACGCAGTATTTT.

V is TRBV25-1 and J is TRBJ2-5, with 7 bases identical to TRBD1. Germline CDR1 MGHDK, CDR2 SYGVNS. This CDR3 region has 14 residues. V gave up 5 bases and J gave up 5 bases; unmatched junction bases: 8. CDR3 loop: CASSPRQGRETQYF. DNA of the CDR3: TGTGCCAGCAGTCCACGACAGGGACGGGAGACCCAGTACTTC.

A few counts support this clonotype. A junction end diverges from the germline sequence, so it may reflect a read error. This sequence joins TRBV6-1 and TRBJ2-5; D possibly corresponds to TRBD1 (5 bases). CDR1 is MNHNS and CDR2 is SASEGT in the germline V gene. The CDR3 length is 13 residues. CDR3 region: CASRDLGREAQYF. CDR3 sequence (DNA): TGTGCCAGCAGGGACCTGGGGCGAGAGGCCCAGTACTTC.

This clonotype was counted many times. V usage is TRBV7-9 and J usage is TRBJ2-1; 8 bases are shared with TRBD2. V dropped 3 bases and J dropped 4; count of bases not matched to a gene: 8. This CDR3 region has 16 residues. Germline lookup yields CDR1 SEHNR and CDR2 FQNEAQ (reference sequence). CDR3 nucleotides: TGTGCCAGCAGCTTGCTAGGAGCGGGAGAGTACAATGAGCAGTTCTTC. Residues: CASSLLGAGEYNEQFF.

In this sample, this clonotype turned up many times. The chain has TRBV20-1 and TRBJ2-7; the D call may be TRBD1 or TRBD2 (6 bases each). Germline V gives CDR1 DFQATT, CDR2 SNEGSKA (reference sequence). V was clipped by 5 bases and J by 1 base, with 18 bases between them. This CDR3 is built from 15 residues. CDR3 in DNA: TGCAGTGCTGGACAGATAGCGGCCTGGTCCTACGAGCAGTACTTC. It specifies CSAGQIAAWSYEQYF.

This clonotype was seen repeatedly, ten times or more. The chain combines TRBV20-1 with TRBJ2-1; TRBD2 matches at 7 bases. The V and J ends lost 8 bases and 4 bases, in that order; junction bases with no gene match: 11. The CDR3 consists of 14 residues. Germline V CDR1 and CDR2: DFQATT, SNEGSKA (reference sequence). The CDR3 sequence: CSSVRGRMYNEQFF. CDR3 bases: TGCAGTTCAGTACGCGGGAGAATGTACAATGAGCAGTTCTTC.

This clonotype was seen more than once but under ten times. The CDR3 protein is CASSLETSSETQYF. Written as DNA, the CDR3 is TGTGCCAGCAGTTTGGAAACTAGTTCAGAGACCCAGTACTTC. This chain joins TRBV27 and TRBJ2-5; tentative D call: TRBD2 (5 bases). Germline assignment: CDR1 MNHEY and CDR2 SMNVEV (reference sequence). The CDR3 extends over 14 amino acids. V shed 3 bases and J shed 4 bases, with 12 bases lying between them.

The V gene is TRBV7-3, the J gene TRBJ2-3, with 9 bases identical to TRBD2. J gave up 5 bases and V 1 base, and 7 bases lay outside the gene matches. Germline V gene sequence: CDR1 SGHTA, CDR2 FQGTGA. This CDR3 has 16 amino acids. The CDR3 nucleotides read TGTGCCAGCAGCTTAAGTCAGCGGGAGGAGGGAGATACGCAGTATTTT. It specifies CASSLSQREEGDTQYF. Full variable domain (missing parts from reference TRBV7-3 and TRBJ2-3): GAGVSQTPSNKVTEKGKYVELRCDPISGHTALYWYRQSLGQGPEFLIYFQGTGAADDSGLPNDRFFAVRPEGSVSTLKIQRTERGDSAVYLCASSLSQREEGDTQYFGPGTRLTVL.

This chain uses TRBV7-9 with TRBJ1-2; the D gene is possibly TRBD1 (6 bases). Trimming took 3 bases from V and 7 from J, leaving 12 bases between them. The CDR3 runs to 13 residues. Germline-derived CDR1 and CDR2 are SEHNR and FQNEAQ (reference sequence). The CDR3 DNA sequence: TGTGCCAGCAGCTTGGAGTCAGGGGTTGGCTACACCTTC. Translating it yields CASSLESGVGYTF.

This clonotype came up many times. The chain carries TRBV18 and TRBJ2-7, with D perhaps TRBD1 (5 bases). Germline values: CDR1 KGHSH, CDR2 LQKENI. The CDR3 covers 13 residues. Trimming removed 5 bases at V and 0 bases at J, with 8 bases between. The CDR3: CASSSDNSYEQYF. CDR3 nucleotides: TGTGCCAGCTCATCGGACAACTCCTACGAGCAGTACTTC.

This clonotype has ten or more counts. The chain recombines TRBV28 with TRBJ2-3, with 13 positions matching TRBD2. Germline V gene lookup returns CDR1 MDHEN and CDR2 SYDVKM. The CDR3 length is 16 residues. After removal of 6 bases from V and 4 bases from J, the junction contained 7 bases not matched to a gene. The CDR3 coding sequence is TGTGCCAGCAGCTATACTAGCGGGAGGGCATCAGATACGCAGTATTTT. Encoded protein: CASSYTSGRASDTQYF.

V usage is TRBV19 and J usage is TRBJ2-3; D assignment may be TRBD1 or TRBD2 (5 bases each). CDR1 is LNHDA and CDR2 is SQIVND in the germline V gene (reference sequence). The germline V and J ends were trimmed by 8 bases and 1 base, with 16 bases remaining between them. This CDR3 is 15 amino acids long. The DNA for the CDR3 is TGTGCCAGTTCCTACGGGGCCCTCGGCACAGATACGCAGTATTTT. This translates into CASSYGALGTDTQYF.

This clonotype occurred many times. This sequence joins TRBV11-3 and TRBJ1-6; D is possibly TRBD1 (5 bases). This CDR3 spans 13 amino acids. Germline loops: CDR1 SGHNT, CDR2 YENEEA. The V end was cut by 6 bases, the J end by 7 bases, with 10 bases between. In nucleotides, the CDR3 is TGTGCCAGCAGGGGACCGCTCAATTCACCCCTCCACTTT. Its translation is CASRGPLNSPLHF.

This clonotype was observed at least ten times. The J gene is TRBJ2-1, the V gene TRBV5-1, with a weak D call TRBD2 (6 bases). The CDR3 consists of 15 residues. Germline CDR1 reads SGHRS; CDR2 reads YFSETQ. The V end lost 1 base, the J end lost 4 bases, and 12 bases lay between the germline ends. CDR3 residues: CASSLSGTAYNEQFF. CDR3 sequence (DNA): TGCGCCAGCAGCTTGTCCGGGACTGCGTACAATGAGCAGTTCTTC.

This clonotype has just a few counts. The chain carries TRBV6-5 and TRBJ2-1; D might be TRBD2 (7 bases). The germline gives CDR1 MNHEY, CDR2 SVGAGI. The CDR3 is made up of 19 amino acids. The V end was cut by 2 bases, the J end by 0 bases, with 20 bases between. CDR3 amino acids: CASSYPLGGLPSSYNEQFF. The CDR3 coding sequence is TGTGCCAGCAGTTACCCCCTCGGGGGGCTTCCCAGCTCCTACAATGAGCAGTTCTTC.

V is TRBV29-1 and J is TRBJ2-2, with TRBD2 identical over 13 bases. V shed 6 bases, J shed 5 bases, and the junction held 6 bases outside the gene matches. The length of the CDR3 is 15 residues. CDR1 and CDR2 from the germline V gene are SQVTM and ANQGSEA. CDR3: CSVAPGLAGTGELFF. The CDR3 DNA reads as TGCAGCGTGGCCCCGGGACTAGCGGGAACCGGGGAGCTGTTTTTT.

This clonotype was picked up a small number of times. The genes are TRBV24-1 and TRBJ2-5; TRBD1 agrees at 9 bases. Losses at the gene ends were 4 bases for V and 5 bases for J; bases not matched to a gene: 16. This CDR3 spans 18 amino acids. The germline V gene has CDR1 KGHDR and CDR2 SFDVKD. CDR3: CATSEPAPGTGFSETQYF. For the CDR3, the DNA is TGTGCCACCAGTGAACCAGCCCCCGGGACAGGGTTTTCGGAGACCCAGTACTTC.

The V gene is TRBV7-9, the J gene TRBJ2-5; D may match TRBD1 or TRBD2 (5 bases each). This CDR3 comprises 16 residues. The V and J ends lost 5 bases and 0 bases respectively, with 16 bases between them. Germline CDR1 is SEHNR and CDR2 is FQNEAQ (reference sequence). CDR3 nucleotide sequence: TGTGCCAGCAGCCACAACCCGGGACGTGACCAAGAGACCCAGTACTTC. Its translation is CASSHNPGRDQETQYF.

This clonotype has only a few counts. The chain uses TRBV28 and TRBJ1-5; maybe TRBD1 (5 bases). The germline V gene encodes CDR1 MDHEN and CDR2 SYDVKM. The CDR3 covers 15 residues. The V gene lost 4 bases and the J gene lost 0 bases, with 10 bases spanning the gap. The CDR3 DNA reads TGTGCCAGCAGTTCAGACAGTTTTAGCAATCAGCCCCAGCATTTT. Translating it yields CASSSDSFSNQPQHF.

There are a few counts of this clonotype. The chain is built from TRBV28 and TRBJ1-5; unclear D gene. Trimming took off 3 bases at V and 6 bases at J, with 3 bases between the two ends. Germline V gene lookup returns CDR1 MDHEN and CDR2 SYDVKM. The CDR3 covers 11 residues. In DNA form, the CDR3 reads TGTGCCAGCAGTTTTGGTCAGCCCCAGCATTTT. This encodes CASSFGQPQHF.

This clonotype was observed at least ten times. The V call is TRBV2, the J call TRBJ1-1, with D perhaps TRBD1 (5 bases). This CDR3 comprises 14 residues. CDR1 is SNHLY and CDR2 is FYNNEI in the germline V gene. V shed 4 bases and J shed 0 bases, with 9 bases lying between them. The DNA for the CDR3 is TGTGCCAGCAGTGGTAGGGGCCTGAACACTGAAGCTTTCTTT. Its translation: CASSGRGLNTEAFF. Full variable domain (remainder filled in from reference TRBV2 and TRBJ1-1): EPEVTQTPSHQVTQMGQEVILRCVPISNHLYFYWYRQILGQKVEFLVSFYNNEISEKSEIFDDQFSVERPDGSNFTLKIRSTKLEDSAMYFCASSGRGLNTEAFFGQGTRLTVV.

This clonotype was detected ten times or more. The V gene is TRBV7-6, the J gene TRBJ1-1; D gene uncertain. The CDR3 contains 16 residues. V lost 5 bases and J 2 bases, leaving 18 bases between the germline ends. Germline lookup yields CDR1 SGHVS and CDR2 FNYEAQ. Here the CDR3 reads CASSPSFLGGNTEAFF. The DNA of the CDR3 is TGTGCCAGCAGCCCCTCCTTCCTCGGAGGAAACACTGAAGCTTTCTTT.

This clonotype was found a few times. The V and J genes are TRBV10-3 and TRBJ2-2, with D perhaps matching TRBD2 (5 bases). The V gene lost 7 bases and the J gene lost 0 bases, with 6 bases spanning the gap. Germline V gives CDR1 ENHRY, CDR2 SYGVKD. The CDR3 has 13 amino acids. The CDR3 here is CAITGSNTGELFF. CDR3 bases: TGTGCCATCACGGGGTCGAACACCGGGGAGCTGTTTTTT.